These 12 T cell receptor beta chains share one sample of origin, sequenced in a study of breast tumors, draining lymph nodes, adjacent tissues. Using its own MiXCR run on the multiplex PCR reads, TCRdb lists one record per CDR3 protein. Among approximately 52,000 distinct CDR3 sequences, 42% were seen once, and the ten largest hold 10%. The sequenced material came from breast tumor tissue. The origin of the receptors is a female donor with breast cancer. Some clones in this sample may be carry-over from other donors' samples.

This chain connects TRBV29-1 to TRBJ1-3; D is ambiguous. The germline V and J ends were trimmed by 4 bases and 3 bases, with 4 bases remaining between them. The germline V gene encodes CDR1 SQVTM and CDR2 ANQGSEA. The CDR3 consists of 11 residues. This chain's CDR3 is CSVVLGNTIYF. In nucleotides, the CDR3 is TGCAGCGTTGTACTTGGAAACACCATATATTTT.

On this clonotype itself: An end of the junction differs from the germline gene, which may be a read error. The chain employs TRBV5-4 and TRBJ2-6, with D hard to call. Per the germline V gene, CDR1 is SGHNT and CDR2 is YYREEE (reference sequence). This CDR3 has 14 amino acids. The CDR3 nucleotides are TGTGCCGGCAGCTTCGAGGTTGGGGCCAACGTCCTGACTTTC. This codes for CAGSFEVGANVLTF.

This clonotype was found many times. The J gene is TRBJ2-7, the V gene TRBV5-1; 14 bases are a match to TRBD2. The V segment lost 3 bases and the J segment 4 bases; nucleotides outside the gene matches: 6. The CDR3 runs to 16 residues. The germline V gene encodes CDR1 SGHRS and CDR2 YFSETQ. CDR3 in amino acids: CASSYGLAGGSYEQYF. The DNA for the CDR3 is TGCGCCAGCAGCTATGGACTAGCGGGAGGTTCTTACGAGCAGTACTTC.

In its sample, this clonotype was seen many times. The J gene is TRBJ2-7, the V gene TRBV19; TRBD2 agrees at 15 bases. Germline CDR1 reads LNHDA; CDR2 reads SQIVND (reference sequence). CDR3 length: 13 residues. Germline trimming cut 7 bases from V and 7 bases from J; bases unmatched to any gene: 2. The CDR3 loop reads CASKGLAGGEQYF. Here the CDR3 DNA reads TGTGCCAGTAAAGGACTAGCGGGAGGGGAGCAGTACTTC. The variable domain in full, completed from reference TRBV19 and TRBJ2-7, reads DGGITQSPKYLFRKEGQNVTLSCEQNLNHDAMYWYRQDPGQGLRLIYYSQIVNDFQKGDIAEGYSVSREKKESFPLTVTSAQKNPTAFYLCASKGLAGGEQYFGPGTRLTVT.

In its sample, this clonotype was seen a few times. One base away lies a much larger clone, so this may be a sequencing read error. The chain carries TRBV12-3 or TRBV12-4 and TRBJ1-2, with 9 nucleotides matching TRBD1. V lost 4 bases and J lost 4; bases outside the gene matches: 4. The CDR3 is 14 residues long. The CDR3 sequence is CASSSQGAPYGYTF. CDR3 sequence (DNA): TGTGCCAGCAGTTCACAGGGGGCCCCCTATGGCTACACCTTC.

The chain has TRBV19 and TRBJ2-5, with TRBD2 identical over 8 bases. The J call may be wrong; the DNA end is better matched by TRBJ2-7. The CDR3 consists of 17 residues. Per germline, CDR1 LNHDA and CDR2 SQIVND (reference sequence). The DNA of the CDR3 is TGTGCCAGTAGTAATGAGGGGGGGCGGGAGGCACCCTACGAGCAGTACTTC. This gives the protein CASSNEGGREAPYEQYF.

The chain uses TRBV2 and TRBJ1-4; D unresolved. Trimming took 11 bases from V and 0 from J, leaving 16 bases between them. The CDR3 is 15 amino acids. Germline lookup yields CDR1 SNHLY and CDR2 FYNNEI. In DNA form, the CDR3 reads TGTGCCCTCGGGCCAGGAATCTCAACTAATGAAAAACTGTTTTTT. Translation: CALGPGISTNEKLFF.

Of note for this clonotype: A single base separates this from a much larger clone, so it may be a read error. This rearrangement joins TRBV6-2 or TRBV6-3 to TRBJ2-5, with 9 positions matching TRBD1. This CDR3 has 16 residues. J gave up 4 bases and V 6 bases, and 12 bases lay outside the gene matches. Germline CDR1 MNHEY, CDR2 SVGEGT. CDR3 amino acids: CASRHVGTGLGETQYF. CDR3 coding DNA: TGTGCCAGCAGACACGTCGGGACAGGGTTGGGAGAGACCCAGTACTTC.

V and J are TRBV5-4 and TRBJ2-7; 7 nucleotides align to TRBD2. This CDR3 has 14 residues. V lost 9 bases and J lost 4; bases outside the gene matches: 13. Germline V lookup: CDR1 SGHNT, CDR2 YYREEE (reference sequence). In nucleotides, the CDR3 is TGTGCCATTAGGACCGGGACTAACCCTTACGAGCAGTACTTC. Amino acids: CAIRTGTNPYEQYF.

In its sample, this clonotype was seen many times. The chain employs TRBV3-1 and TRBJ2-7, with TRBD2 matching 10 bases. V was clipped by 0 bases and J by 2 bases; unmatched bases: 1. Germline V gene sequence: CDR1 LGHDT, CDR2 YNNKEL (reference sequence). The CDR3 runs 15 residues. CDR3 nucleotides: TGTGCCAGCAGCCAAGATGGGACTAGCGCCTACGAGCAGTACTTC. The encoded protein is CASSQDGTSAYEQYF.

This clonotype was observed at least ten times. This chain joins TRBV27 and TRBJ2-7; no definite D call. CDR3 length: 13 amino acids. Looked up from germline, CDR1 is MNHEY and CDR2 is SMNVEV (reference sequence). V lost 2 bases and J 4 bases, leaving 9 bases between the germline ends. The CDR3 DNA follows: TGTGCCAGCAGTTTAGGTTTGTCTTACGAGCAGTACTTC. Translated, it gives CASSLGLSYEQYF.

This clonotype occurred many times. The V gene is TRBV7-2, the J gene TRBJ1-5; D gene ambiguous. The V end was cut by 5 bases, the J end by 10 bases, with 15 bases between. The CDR3 totals 13 residues. CDR1 is SGHTA and CDR2 is FQGNSA in the germline V gene. The CDR3 here is CASSQGPRVPQHF. The CDR3 nucleotides read TGTGCCAGCAGCCAAGGCCCGAGGGTCCCCCAGCATTTT.